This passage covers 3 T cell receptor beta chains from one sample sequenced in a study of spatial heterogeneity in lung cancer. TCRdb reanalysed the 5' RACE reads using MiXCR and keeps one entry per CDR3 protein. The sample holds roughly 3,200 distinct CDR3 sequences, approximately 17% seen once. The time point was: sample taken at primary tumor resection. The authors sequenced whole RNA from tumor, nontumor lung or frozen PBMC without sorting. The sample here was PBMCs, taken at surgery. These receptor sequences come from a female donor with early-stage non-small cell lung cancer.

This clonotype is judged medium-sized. CDR3 coding DNA: TGCAGTGCCCCGATCCGGGCCACGAACACTGAAGCTTTCTTT. Its translation is CSAPIRATNTEAFF. V usage is TRBV20-1 and J usage is TRBJ1-1; unclear D gene. The CDR3 has 14 residues. V was pared by 6 bases and J by 1 base, with 15 bases between. Germline V lookup: CDR1 DFQATT, CDR2 SNEGSKA (reference sequence).

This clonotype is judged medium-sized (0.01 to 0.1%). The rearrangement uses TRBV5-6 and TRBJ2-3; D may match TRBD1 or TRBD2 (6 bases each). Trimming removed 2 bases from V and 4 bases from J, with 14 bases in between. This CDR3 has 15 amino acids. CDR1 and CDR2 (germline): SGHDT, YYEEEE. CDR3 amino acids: CASSFTGAASDTQYF. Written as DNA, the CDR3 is TGTGCCAGCAGCTTCACGGGGGCGGCCTCAGATACGCAGTATTTT.

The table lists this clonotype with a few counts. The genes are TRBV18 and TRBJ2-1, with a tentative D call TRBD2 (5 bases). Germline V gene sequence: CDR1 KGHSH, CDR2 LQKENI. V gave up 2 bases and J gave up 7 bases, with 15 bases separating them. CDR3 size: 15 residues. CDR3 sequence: CASSPEGRGENEQFF. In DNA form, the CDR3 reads TGTGCCAGCTCACCAGAAGGGCGTGGGGAGAATGAGCAGTTCTTC.